The entry that follows covers one TCR beta chain sequence. Its antigen specificity is not known. The input lacks base qualities; no much larger clone sits a single base away. The sample is drawn from a study of OX40 agonist ivuxolimab in advanced cancers. Study-level background: Ivuxolimab was an agonistic, fully human IgG2 monoclonal antibody directed against OX40 (CD134), a costimulatory receptor. Intravenous ivuxolimab was administered to patients every 2 weeks at six dose levels: 0.01, 0.1, 0.3, 1.5, 3 and 10 mg/kg. Of the roughly 51 patients in dose escalation, about 20 had hepatocellular carcinoma, some 15 had melanoma, 9 had renal cell carcinoma and 9 had head and neck cancer. In the dose-escalation cohort, 82.7% of patients were male, and the mean age was around 60 years, with a range of roughly 23 to 85. Prior anti-PD-1, anti-PD-L1 or anti-CTLA-4 therapy was permitted, and less than 45% of dose-escalation patients had received checkpoint inhibitors. Partial responses were achieved by three dose-escalation patients, of whom one had hepatocellular carcinoma and two had cutaneous melanoma. Peripheral TCRbeta sequencing aimed to test whether ivuxolimab altered TCR sequence diversity and caused clonal T-cell expansion. The paper describes the monotherapy dose-escalation part (N = 52 patients) of the phase I trial of ivuxolimab. Study-level results and caveats: Partial responders in the 0.1-3.0 mg/kg groups had among the lowest normalized peripheral clonal expansion, especially among CD8+ T cells. At doses of 0.1 to 3.0 mg/kg, clonal expansion of both CD4+ and CD8+ blood T cells was observed from baseline to week 6. After ivuxolimab, more expanded clones were found on average in CD8+ T cells than in CD4+ T cells. Which antigens the clonally expanded peripheral T cells were specific for was not determined. Low levels of normalized T-cell clonal expansion were also seen in some patients who did not respond.

Looking up the germline V gene yields CDR1 SGHAT and CDR2 FQNNGV. V is cut back by 5 bases and J by 9 bases, with 10 bases in the junction unmatched. CDR3 length: 13 amino acids, cysteine to phenylalanine. Only the CDR3 portion is preserved as DNA: 39 bases, with reading frame beginning at the first base. Patients with a history of autoimmune disease or receiving systemic immunosuppression were excluded from the trial. Peripheral blood for TCR sequencing was collected from all dose cohorts at baseline, on cycle 4 day 1, and on cycle 7 day 1. The samples were drawn from a first-in-human, open-label, multicenter phase I dose-escalation trial of ivuxolimab. Adults with locally advanced or metastatic melanoma, renal cell carcinoma, hepatocellular carcinoma or head and neck squamous cell carcinoma were enrolled in the trial. CD4+ and CD8+ T cells were sorted separately from peripheral blood before TCR sequencing.

Genomic DNA was isolated from the sorted cells so that the TCRbeta CDR3 region could be sequenced. The immunoSEQ Assay was used to sequence the TCRbeta CDR3 regions. The table was pulled from immuneACCESS by TCRdb, which kept in-frame rearrangements only. Such tables lose some clones; where checked, under half of the loss comes from unresolved V genes, and the rest has no known cause. Within this sample are 70,000 to 90,000 clones, with roughly 90% of them counted one time only. In total, the top ten clones hold over 0.3% of the sample. The clonotype comes from an adult with an advanced solid tumor such as melanoma, head and neck, liver or kidney cancer. The sequence links TRBV11-2 to TRBJ2-7, and TRBD1 aligns with 7 junction nucleotides. The source was CD4+ or CD8+ T cells sorted from blood, collected in a trial of the OX40 agonist ivuxolimab. The nucleotides read TGTGCCAGCAGCAACCGACAGGGTCGTGGGCAGTACTTC. Translated, it reads CASSNRQGRGQYF.